Reported below is one T cell receptor (beta chain). The target antigen is unknown. This sample stems from a study of cytomegalovirus exposure and HLA in healthy donors. Notes on the study in general: In an earlier analysis, about 90% or about 30%: the productive usage of most TCR beta V segments. Relative to equally common others, HLA-associated TCR beta chains showed greater clonal expansion in a later analysis.

This CDR3 comprises 13 residues. CDR1 and CDR2 from the germline V gene are GTSNPN and SVGIG (reference sequence). The V and J ends lost 1 base and 4 bases respectively, with 8 bases between them. 13 Jbeta primers and 60 Vbeta primers were used for the PCR. Repertoires were generated with immunoSEQ multiplex PCR, while TCRdb's copy carries only in-frame clones and drops some. This table has roughly 45,000 clones, over 55% appearing once. Sequencing input: PBMCs. This receptor was obtained from a human donor in good health. V is TRBV30 and J is TRBJ1-5; D not resolved. This chain's CDR3 is CAWSDQENQPQHF. The CDR3 DNA follows: TGTGCCTGGAGTGATCAGGAAAATCAGCCCCAGCATTTT.